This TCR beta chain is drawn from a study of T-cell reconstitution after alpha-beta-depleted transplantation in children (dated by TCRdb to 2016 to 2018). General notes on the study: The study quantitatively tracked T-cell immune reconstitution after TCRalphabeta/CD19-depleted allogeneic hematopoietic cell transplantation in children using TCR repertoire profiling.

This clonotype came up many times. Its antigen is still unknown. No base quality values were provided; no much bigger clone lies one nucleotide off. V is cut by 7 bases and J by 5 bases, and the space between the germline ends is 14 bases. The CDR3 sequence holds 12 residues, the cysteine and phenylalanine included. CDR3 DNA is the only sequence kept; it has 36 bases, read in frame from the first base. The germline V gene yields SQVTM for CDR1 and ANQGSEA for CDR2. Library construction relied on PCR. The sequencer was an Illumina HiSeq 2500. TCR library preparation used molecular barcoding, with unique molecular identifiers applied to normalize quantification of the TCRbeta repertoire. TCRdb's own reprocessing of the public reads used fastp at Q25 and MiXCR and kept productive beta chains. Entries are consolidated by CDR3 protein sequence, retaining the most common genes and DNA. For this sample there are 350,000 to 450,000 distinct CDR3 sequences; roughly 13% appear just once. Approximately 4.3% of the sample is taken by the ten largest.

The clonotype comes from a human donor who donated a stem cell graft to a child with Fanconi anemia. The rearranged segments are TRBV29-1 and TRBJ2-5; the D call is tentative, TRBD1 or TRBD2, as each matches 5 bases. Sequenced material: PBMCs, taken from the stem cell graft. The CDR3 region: CSGLQAGETQYF. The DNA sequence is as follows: TGCAGCGGACTACAGGCTGGGGAGACCCAGTACTTC.